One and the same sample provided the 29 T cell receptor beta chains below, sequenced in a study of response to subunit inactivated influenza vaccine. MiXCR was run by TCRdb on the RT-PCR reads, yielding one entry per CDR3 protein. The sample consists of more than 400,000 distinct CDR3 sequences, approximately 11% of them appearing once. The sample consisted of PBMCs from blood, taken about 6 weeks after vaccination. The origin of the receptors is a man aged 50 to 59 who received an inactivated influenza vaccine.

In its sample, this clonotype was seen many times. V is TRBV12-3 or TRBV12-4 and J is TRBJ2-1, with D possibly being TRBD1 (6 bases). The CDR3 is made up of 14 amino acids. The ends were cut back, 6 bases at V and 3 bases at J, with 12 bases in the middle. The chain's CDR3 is CASSSGTFYNEQFF. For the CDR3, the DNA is TGTGCCAGCAGCTCGGGGACATTCTACAATGAGCAGTTCTTC.

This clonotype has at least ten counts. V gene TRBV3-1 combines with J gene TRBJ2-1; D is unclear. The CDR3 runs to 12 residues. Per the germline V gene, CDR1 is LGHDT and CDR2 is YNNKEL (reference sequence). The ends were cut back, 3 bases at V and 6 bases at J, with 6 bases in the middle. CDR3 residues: CASSQSGNEQFF. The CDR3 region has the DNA TGTGCCAGCAGCCAGTCGGGCAATGAGCAGTTCTTC.

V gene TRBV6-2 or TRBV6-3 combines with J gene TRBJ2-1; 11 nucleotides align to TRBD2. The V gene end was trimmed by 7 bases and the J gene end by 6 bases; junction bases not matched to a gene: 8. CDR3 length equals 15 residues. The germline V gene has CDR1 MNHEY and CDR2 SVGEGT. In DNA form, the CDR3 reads TGTGCCAGCAACGGTGGGCTAGCGGGGGGCAATGAGCAGTTCTTC. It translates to CASNGGLAGGNEQFF.

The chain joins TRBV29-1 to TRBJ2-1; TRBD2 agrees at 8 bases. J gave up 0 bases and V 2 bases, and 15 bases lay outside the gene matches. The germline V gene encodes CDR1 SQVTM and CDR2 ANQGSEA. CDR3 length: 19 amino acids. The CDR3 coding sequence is TGCAGCGTTGAAAGGGCCGCAGGTGTCCTAGCGGGCTCCTACAATGAGCAGTTCTTC. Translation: CSVERAAGVLAGSYNEQFF.

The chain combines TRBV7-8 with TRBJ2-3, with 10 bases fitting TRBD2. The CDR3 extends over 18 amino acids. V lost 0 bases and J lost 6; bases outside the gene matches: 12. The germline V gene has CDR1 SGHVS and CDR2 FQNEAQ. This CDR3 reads CASSLARSLAGAMDTQYF. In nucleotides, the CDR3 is TGTGCCAGCAGCTTAGCGCGGAGTCTAGCGGGAGCGATGGATACGCAGTATTTT.

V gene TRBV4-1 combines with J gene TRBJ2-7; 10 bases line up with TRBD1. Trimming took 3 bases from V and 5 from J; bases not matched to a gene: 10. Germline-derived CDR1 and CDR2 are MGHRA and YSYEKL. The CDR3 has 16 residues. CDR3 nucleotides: TGCGCCAGCAGCCAGGGACCGGGACAGGGGCGCAACGAGCAGTACTTC. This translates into CASSQGPGQGRNEQYF.

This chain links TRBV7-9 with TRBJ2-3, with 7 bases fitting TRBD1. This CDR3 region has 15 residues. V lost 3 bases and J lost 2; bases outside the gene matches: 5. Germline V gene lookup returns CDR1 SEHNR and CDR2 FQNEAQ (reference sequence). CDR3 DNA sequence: TGTGCCAGCAGCTTGATCGGGACAGACACAGATACGCAGTATTTT. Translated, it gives CASSLIGTDTDTQYF. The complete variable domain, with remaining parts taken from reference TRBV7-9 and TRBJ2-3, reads DTGVSQNPRHKITKRGQNVTFRCDPISEHNRLYWYRQTLGQGPEFLTYFQNEAQLEKSRLLSDRFSAERPKGSFSTLEIQRTEQGDSAMYLCASSLIGTDTDTQYFGPGTRLTVL.

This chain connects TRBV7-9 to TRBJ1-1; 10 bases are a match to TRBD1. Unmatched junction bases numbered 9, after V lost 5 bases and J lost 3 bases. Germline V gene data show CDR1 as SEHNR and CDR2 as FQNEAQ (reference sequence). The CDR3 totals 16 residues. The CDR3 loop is CASSPIRQGADTEAFF. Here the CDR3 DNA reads TGTGCCAGCAGCCCAATACGACAGGGGGCGGACACTGAAGCTTTCTTT.

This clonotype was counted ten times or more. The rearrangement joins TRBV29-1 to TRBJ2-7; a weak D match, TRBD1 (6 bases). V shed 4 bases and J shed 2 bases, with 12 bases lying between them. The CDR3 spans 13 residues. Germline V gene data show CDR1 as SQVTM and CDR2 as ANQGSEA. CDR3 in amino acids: CSVGTDSTYEQYF. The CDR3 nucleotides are TGCAGCGTTGGGACGGACAGTACCTACGAGCAGTACTTC.

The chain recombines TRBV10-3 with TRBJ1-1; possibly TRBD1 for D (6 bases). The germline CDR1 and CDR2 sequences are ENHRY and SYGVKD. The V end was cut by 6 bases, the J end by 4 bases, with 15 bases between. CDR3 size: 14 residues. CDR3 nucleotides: TGTGCCATCAGGGGGGGCCAGGGTAGCACTGAAGCTTTCTTT. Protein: CAIRGGQGSTEAFF.

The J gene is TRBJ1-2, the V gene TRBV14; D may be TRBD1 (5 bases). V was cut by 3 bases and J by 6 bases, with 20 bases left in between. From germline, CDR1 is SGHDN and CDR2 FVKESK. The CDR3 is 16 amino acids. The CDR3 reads CASSQLTGTTRDGYTF. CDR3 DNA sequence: TGTGCCAGCAGCCAGCTAACCGGGACGACGAGGGATGGCTACACCTTC. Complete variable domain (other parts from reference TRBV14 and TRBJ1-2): EAGVTQFPSHSVIEKGQTVTLRCDPISGHDNLYWYRRVMGKEIKFLLHFVKESKQDESGMPNNRFLAERTGGTYSTLKVQPAELEDSGVYFCASSQLTGTTRDGYTFGSGTRLTVV.

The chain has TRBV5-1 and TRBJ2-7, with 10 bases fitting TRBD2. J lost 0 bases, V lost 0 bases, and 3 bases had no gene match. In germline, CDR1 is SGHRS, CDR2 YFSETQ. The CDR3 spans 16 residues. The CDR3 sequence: CASSLAASGSSYEQYF. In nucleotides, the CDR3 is TGCGCCAGCAGCTTGGCGGCTAGCGGGAGCTCCTACGAGCAGTACTTC.

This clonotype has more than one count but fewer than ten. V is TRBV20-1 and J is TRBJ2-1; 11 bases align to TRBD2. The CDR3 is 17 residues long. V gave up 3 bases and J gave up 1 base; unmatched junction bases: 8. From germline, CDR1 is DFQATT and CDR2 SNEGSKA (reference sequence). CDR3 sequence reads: CSARGGLADESYNEQFF. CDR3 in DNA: TGCAGTGCTAGGGGGGGACTAGCGGACGAGTCCTACAATGAGCAGTTCTTC.

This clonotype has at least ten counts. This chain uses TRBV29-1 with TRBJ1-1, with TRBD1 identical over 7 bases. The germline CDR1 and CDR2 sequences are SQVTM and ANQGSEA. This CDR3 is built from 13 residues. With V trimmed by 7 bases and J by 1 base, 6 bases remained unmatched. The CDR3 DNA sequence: TGCAGCGCCAGACAGGGACAGAACACTGAAGCTTTCTTT. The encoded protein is CSARQGQNTEAFF.

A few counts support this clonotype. CDR3 coding DNA: TGTGCCACCAGTGATCGCCCGGGGCGGTACACCGGGGAGCTGTTTTTT. Amino acids: CATSDRPGRYTGELFF. The chain joins TRBV24-1 to TRBJ2-2; D is perhaps TRBD1 or TRBD2 (5 bases each). Germline V gene sequence: CDR1 KGHDR, CDR2 SFDVKD. The CDR3 has 16 amino acids. Trimming removed 3 bases at V and 3 bases at J, with 13 bases between.

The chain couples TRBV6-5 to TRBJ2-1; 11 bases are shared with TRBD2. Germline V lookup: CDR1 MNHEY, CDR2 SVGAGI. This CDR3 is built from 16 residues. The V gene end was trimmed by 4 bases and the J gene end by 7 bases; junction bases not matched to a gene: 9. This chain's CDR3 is CASSSLTSGSVNEQFF. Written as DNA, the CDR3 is TGTGCCAGCAGTTCCCTAACTAGCGGGAGTGTTAATGAGCAGTTCTTC.

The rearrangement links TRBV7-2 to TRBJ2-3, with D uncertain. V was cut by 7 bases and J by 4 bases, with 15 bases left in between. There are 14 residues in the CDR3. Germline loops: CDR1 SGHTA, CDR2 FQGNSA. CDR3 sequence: CASNLGRYADTQYF. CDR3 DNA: TGTGCCAGCAACCTGGGAAGGTACGCAGATACGCAGTATTTT.

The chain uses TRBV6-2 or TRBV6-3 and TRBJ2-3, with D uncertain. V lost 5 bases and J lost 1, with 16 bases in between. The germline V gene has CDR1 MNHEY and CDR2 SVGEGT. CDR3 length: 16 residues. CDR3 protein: CASSRVVGLGTDTQYF. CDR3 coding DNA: TGTGCCAGCAGTCGGGTGGTGGGTCTTGGCACAGATACGCAGTATTTT.

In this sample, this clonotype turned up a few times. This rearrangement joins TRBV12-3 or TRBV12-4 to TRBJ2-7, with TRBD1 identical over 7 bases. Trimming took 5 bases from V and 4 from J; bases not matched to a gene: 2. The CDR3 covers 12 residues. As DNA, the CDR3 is TGTGCCAGCAGTGGCAGGGGGTACGAGCAGTACTTC. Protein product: CASSGRGYEQYF.

The CDR3 DNA reads as TGTGCCAGCAGTTATACTCAGGGAGCCTACGAGCAGTACTTC. It specifies CASSYTQGAYEQYF. The gene calls are TRBV6-2 or TRBV6-3 and TRBJ2-7; the D gene could be TRBD1 or TRBD2 (5 bases each). The V end was cut by 3 bases, the J end by 2 bases, with 11 bases between. CDR3 size: 14 residues. CDR1 MNHEY and CDR2 SVGEGT come from the germline V gene.

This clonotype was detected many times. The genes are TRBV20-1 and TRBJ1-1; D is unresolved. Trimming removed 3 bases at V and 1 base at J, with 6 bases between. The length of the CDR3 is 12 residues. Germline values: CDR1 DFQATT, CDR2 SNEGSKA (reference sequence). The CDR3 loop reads CSARGPNTEAFF. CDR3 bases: TGCAGTGCTAGGGGCCCGAACACTGAAGCTTTCTTT.

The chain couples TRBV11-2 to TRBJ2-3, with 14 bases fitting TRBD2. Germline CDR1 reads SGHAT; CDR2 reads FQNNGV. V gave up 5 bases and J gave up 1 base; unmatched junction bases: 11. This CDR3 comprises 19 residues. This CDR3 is CASSPRLAGGRLRTDTQYF. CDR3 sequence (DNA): TGTGCCAGCAGCCCCCGACTAGCGGGGGGGCGACTACGCACAGATACGCAGTATTTT.

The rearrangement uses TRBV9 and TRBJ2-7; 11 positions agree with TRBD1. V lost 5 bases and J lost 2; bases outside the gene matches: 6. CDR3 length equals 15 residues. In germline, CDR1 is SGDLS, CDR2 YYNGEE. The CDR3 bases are TGTGCCAGCAGTATTGGACAGGGGGCAACCTACGAGCAGTACTTC. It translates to CASSIGQGATYEQYF.

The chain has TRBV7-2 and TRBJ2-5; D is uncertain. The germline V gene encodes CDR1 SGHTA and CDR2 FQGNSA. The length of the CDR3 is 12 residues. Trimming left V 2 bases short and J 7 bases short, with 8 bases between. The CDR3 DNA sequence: TGTGCCAGCAGCTTATTGGTGTCGACCCAGTACTTC. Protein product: CASSLLVSTQYF.

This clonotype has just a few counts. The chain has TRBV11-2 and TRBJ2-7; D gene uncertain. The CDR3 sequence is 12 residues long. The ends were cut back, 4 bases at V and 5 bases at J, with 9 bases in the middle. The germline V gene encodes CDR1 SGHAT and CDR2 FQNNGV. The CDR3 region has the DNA TGTGCCAGCAGCTCCGGGTGGAACGAGCAGTACTTC. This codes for CASSSGWNEQYF.

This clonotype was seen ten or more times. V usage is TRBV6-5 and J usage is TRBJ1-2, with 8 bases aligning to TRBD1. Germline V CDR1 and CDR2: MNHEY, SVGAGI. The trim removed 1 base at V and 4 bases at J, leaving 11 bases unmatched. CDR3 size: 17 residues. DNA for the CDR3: TGTGCCAGCAGTTACTGGGACCGGGACAGGAACCTCTATGGCTACACCTTC. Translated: CASSYWDRDRNLYGYTF.

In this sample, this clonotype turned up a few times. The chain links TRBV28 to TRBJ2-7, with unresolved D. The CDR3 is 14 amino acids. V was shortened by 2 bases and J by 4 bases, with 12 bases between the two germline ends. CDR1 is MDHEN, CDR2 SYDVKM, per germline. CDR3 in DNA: TGTGCCAGCAGTTTACCCTCGGCGGCTTACGAGCAGTACTTC. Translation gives CASSLPSAAYEQYF.

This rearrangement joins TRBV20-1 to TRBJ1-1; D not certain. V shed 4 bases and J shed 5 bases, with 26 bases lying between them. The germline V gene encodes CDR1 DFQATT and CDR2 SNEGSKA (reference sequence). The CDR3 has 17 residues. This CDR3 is CSATDLRDTRTGTEAFF. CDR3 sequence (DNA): TGCAGTGCTACAGATTTGAGAGATACCAGGACGGGAACTGAAGCTTTCTTT.

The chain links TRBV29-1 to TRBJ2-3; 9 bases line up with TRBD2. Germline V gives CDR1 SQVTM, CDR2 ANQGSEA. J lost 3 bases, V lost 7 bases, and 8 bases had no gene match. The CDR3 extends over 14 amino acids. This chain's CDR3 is CSASSGRLTDTQYF. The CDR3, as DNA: TGCAGCGCCAGTAGCGGGAGACTTACAGATACGCAGTATTTT.